This T cell receptor (beta chain) is from a study of cytomegalovirus exposure and HLA in healthy donors (TCRdb year 2017). The study in broad terms: According to an earlier analysis of around 600 of the donors, about 170 million T cells yielded 100 million or so unique TCR beta sequences and 276 Gb of sequence data. All discovery cohort repertoires had been generated using a single sequencing platform. Using immunosequencing, the study profiled T cell repertoires from fewer than 700 subjects and related those repertoires to cytomegalovirus serostatus. An early release that covered fewer than 750 HLA-typed donors contained around 330 gigabases of sequencing data and tens of millions of unique TCR sequences. In the later analysis, no new phenotypic data were used to find candidate immune exposures; instead, reliance was placed on TCR beta sequences and their occurrence across donors. A separate validation cohort of about 110 different subjects was used in addition to the approximately 670-subject first cohort. The study aimed to test whether signatures of past pathogen exposure could be identified by cataloging public T cell receptors. The study combined high-throughput TCR immunosequencing, statistical association of individual TCRs with disease status, and machine learning to predict cytomegalovirus infection status. Class I and class II HLA loci were covered by the typing at four-digit resolution. The number of donors typed differed by locus, with 629-630 for A, B, C, DRB1 and DQB1, 522 for DQA1, 600 to 610 for DPA1, and 400 to 490 for DPB1. To decide whether each TCR beta V gene segment behaved as functional or pseudogenic, an earlier analysis of several hundred of the donors relied on high-throughput TCR beta sequencing. A later genetic analysis took genome-wide SNP genotypes for about 55% of the roughly 700 donors and used that subset as a discovery cohort. On average, roughly 200,000 unique TCR beta nucleotide sequences were sequenced per donor among some 430 genotyped donors of the cohort, with roughly a sixth of those sequences being non-productive. A few DR-DQ haplotypes were treated as single units for association and clustering because of strong linkage in the cohort. A later analysis re-examined previously published TCR beta repertoires from more than 650 donors and added high-resolution HLA genotyping to investigate patterns of TCR occurrence. Among the approximately 400 genotyped donors, about 85% belonged to the genetic ancestry cluster associated with self-reported Caucasian donors. Alongside the repertoire data, information on donor age, sex, ethnicity and CMV serostatus was compiled. What the work shows at the level of the full study, not this receptor alone: Several of the top co-occurrence clusters appeared to be linked to parvovirus B19, influenza, CMV and Epstein-Barr virus, according to a later analysis. A further reported finding was that TCR beta sequences accurately predicted the HLA-A and HLA-B alleles for most subjects in the first cohort. Because counts were too low, about 15 rarely observed V segments, including chromosome 9 orphons, were left out of the earlier analysis of a few hundred of the donors. Linkage disequilibrium might explain the correlated functional status among segregating V segments, but an unknown experimental factor could not be excluded. The authors suggested that the approach could potentially be extended to other disease states and immunological phenotypes. The study gave a list of roughly 150 TCR beta chains associated with cytomegalovirus. In a later analysis, most CMV-associated TCR beta chains were found to appear HLA-restricted, with HLA associations seemingly driven largely by CMV exposure. A later genetic analysis associated a missense DCLRE1C variant with V-gene and J-gene trimming of TCR beta chains, and an independent cohort replicated the association. A later analysis found that TCR association rates varied across HLA loci, with DRB1 alleles showing the most associated TCRs and HLA-C alleles the fewest. In a later analysis, HLA-associated TCR beta chains showed more clonal expansion and lower generation probabilities than non-associated chains that were equally common. A later analysis associated 16,951 TCR beta sequences with specific HLA alleles at a false discovery rate of 0.05. In an earlier analysis of more than 450 of the donors, most TCR beta V segments were observed in productive rearrangements about 87% or about 30% of the time, broadly matching IMGT annotations. Some IMGT-functional V segments, including TRBV6-2 and TRBV6-3, could not be distinguished by the 87-base-pair reads and were therefore excluded. When HLA alleles, especially DR and DQ, strongly co-occurred, TCR associations were difficult to assign to individual alleles. The only immune exposure information available for the cohort was CMV serostatus. Across donors, most TCR sequences were observed very rarely, whereas some public TCRs were present in many individuals. In a later genetic analysis, fewer N-insertions in productive TCRs were reported among donors in an Asian-associated ancestry cluster than the roughly 710-donor mean. Because some donors lacked HLA typing at each locus, the association tests relied only on the typed subset. The cohort was sequenced for TCR beta chains only, and without alpha or paired-chain data the features that could be detected were limited. The classifier was reported to diagnose cytomegalovirus status with high specificity and sensitivity in both the original cohort and the validation cohort. In vitro tests confirmed that a few of the cytomegalovirus-associated TCR beta chains recognize cytomegalovirus antigens. A cluster of highly shared sequence variants was judged likely to represent a technical artifact of the sequencing pipeline. Presence/absence analyses assumed roughly uniform sequencing depth across donors, an assumption that may not hold.

As for this clone: Its antigen is not yet known. It has no much larger one-base neighbor in the sample; base qualities were not kept.

The cohort consisted of some 670 healthy bone marrow donors. At the time of sampling, every cohort member was nominally healthy, though immune exposures that went unrecorded were likely present. The donor was CMV seropositive and belonged to the group of 250 to 300 seropositive cohort members. Every donor gave a peripheral blood sample, and the peripheral blood mononuclear cells from that sample were used for TCR beta sequencing. Genomic DNA was extracted from the blood cell samples with the Qiagen DNeasy Blood Extraction Kit. Libraries were built with the immunoSEQ multiplex PCR assay. For the multiplex PCR, a mixture combining 60 forward primers for TCR Vbeta segments and 13 reverse primers for TCR Jbeta segments was used. A multiplex PCR assay on genomic DNA amplified the CDR3 region of rearranged TCR beta genes. Amplified TCR beta libraries were sequenced as 87-base-pair reads on the Illumina HiSeq System. Concerning the study's data processing: A later analysis tallied around 82 million unique TCR beta chains across the 660 or so repertoires, and about 12 million of those chains were shared by two or more donors. To remove PCR and sequencing errors, raw reads were error-corrected and collapsed into unique sequences using a nearest-neighbor algorithm that merged closely related sequences. V, D and J gene segments were assigned by aligning CDR3 sequences to IMGT reference sequences. For a sequence to be retained, at least a six-nucleotide match to both a V gene segment and a J gene segment was required. Rearrangements were called productive when the CDR3 lacked stop codons and stayed in frame with V and J; all others were non-productive. CDR3 was defined according to IMGT convention as the region running from the second conserved V-encoded cysteine to the conserved J-encoded phenylalanine. Sequences without an unambiguous match to a single V gene segment were excluded from the earlier analysis of approximately 560 of the donors. An earlier analysis of a few hundred of the donors called V segments functional above 56.7% productive rearrangements and segregating when the between-donor standard deviation exceeded 5%. A statistical classification framework was built to diagnose cytomegalovirus status from the catalog of TCR beta chain sequences. A later analysis assigned V and J genes by comparing TCR nucleotide sequences with IMGT/GENE-DB human TR gene sequences. Using the TCRdist pipeline, a later analysis assigned CDR3 sequences along with most-parsimonious VDJ recombination scenarios. A later analysis defined each TCR beta chain by its CDR3 amino acid sequence plus V-gene family, and excluded reads lacking a unique V-gene family. As a way to deal with suspected cross-contamination and a sequencing artifact, a later analysis dropped roughly 620 nucleotide sequences that were highly shared and had low generation probability. For each public chain, a later analysis derived a clonal expansion index from normalized ranks of inferred template counts within each repertoire. In a later analysis, generation probabilities were computed with a VDJ recombination model fitted to out-of-frame rearrangements, and the resulting probabilities were checked against IGoR. In a later analysis, TCR-TCR, TCR-HLA and TCR-CMV co-occurrence was scored with hypergeometric tests, and a repertoire-size bias correction was applied to TCR pairs. A later analysis estimated false discovery rates by permuting HLA or CMV assignments 20 times. In a later analysis, co-occurring TCRs were grouped with DBSCAN, and TCRdist sequence similarity was added when clustering was performed within HLA-allele-positive subsets. For co-occurrence clustering, repertoires with fewer than 30,000 or more than 120,000 public chains were excluded, along with a handful of repertoires with anomalous nucleotide sharing. The immuneACCESS repertoire file appears here via TCRdb, limited to in-frame rearrangements. These files lack a portion of the clones; in checked studies, under half of the deficit traces to unresolved V genes, and the cause of the others is not known. V and J calls and clone size are copied from that table; D and trimming were computed from the DNA. Across this sample there are 58,000 or so clones, with approximately 71% seen only once. In total, the top ten clones hold around 25% of the sample.

The germline V end is reduced by 4 bases and the J end by 5 bases; junction bases left unmatched: 7. CDR1 is given as SQVTM and CDR2 as ANQGSEA, both from the germline V gene. Counted from cysteine to phenylalanine, this CDR3 has 13 amino acids. Kept here is only the CDR3 DNA, which spans 39 bases and is read in frame from base 1. The source of this sequence is a man aged 50 or older in good health and CMV-seropositive. The sequence is built from TRBV29-1 and TRBJ1-2; TRBD1 fits 7 bases in the junction. Sequenced: PBMCs. The nucleotides read TGCAGCGTTGCACCGGGACAGAGATATGGCTACACCTTC. Translated, this gives CSVAPGQRYGYTF.